This is a list of T cell receptor beta chains from one sample in a study of blood T cell repertoires in COVID-19. The protocol was immunoSEQ multiplex PCR, while the TCRdb copy is restricted to in-frame clones and leaves out a portion. Among hundreds of thousands of clones listed, 80% to 90% were seen once. Sequenced material: peripheral blood. The receptors originated from a woman between 65 and 79 years old with COVID-19, enrolled during active disease. Both conserved end residues are part of each CDR3.

j_gene	v_gene	CDR3aa
TRBJ1-1	TRBV29-1	CSVVVGGTEAFF
TRBJ2-2	TRBV29-1	CSVERQALSGELFF
TRBJ2-7	TRBV9	CASSQDTGTVFF
TRBJ2-1	TRBV29-1	CSGTGTVVDNEQFF
TRBJ1-3	TRBV18	CASSPGRASSGNTIYF
TRBJ1-1	TRBV7-3	CASSLTGGLSFEDTEAFF
TRBJ2-1	TRBV7-6	CASSLELAGGYDNEQFF
TRBJ2-3	TRBV29-1	CSVDSRASSTDTQYF
TRBJ1-2	TRBV27	CASADAGSHGYTF
TRBJ1-5	TRBV18	CASSPGHYSNQPQHF
TRBJ2-3	TRBV9	CASSREHGQTDTQYF
TRBJ2-3	TRBV10-3	CAISESSSGRYTQYF
TRBJ1-6	TRBV30	CAWTGENSPLHF
TRBJ2-5	TRBV3-1/TRBV3-2	CASSHNSGSSYQETQYF
TRBJ1-1	TRBV10-3	CAISESGGSAEAFF
TRBJ1-1	TRBV7-8	CASSLAQSNTEAFF